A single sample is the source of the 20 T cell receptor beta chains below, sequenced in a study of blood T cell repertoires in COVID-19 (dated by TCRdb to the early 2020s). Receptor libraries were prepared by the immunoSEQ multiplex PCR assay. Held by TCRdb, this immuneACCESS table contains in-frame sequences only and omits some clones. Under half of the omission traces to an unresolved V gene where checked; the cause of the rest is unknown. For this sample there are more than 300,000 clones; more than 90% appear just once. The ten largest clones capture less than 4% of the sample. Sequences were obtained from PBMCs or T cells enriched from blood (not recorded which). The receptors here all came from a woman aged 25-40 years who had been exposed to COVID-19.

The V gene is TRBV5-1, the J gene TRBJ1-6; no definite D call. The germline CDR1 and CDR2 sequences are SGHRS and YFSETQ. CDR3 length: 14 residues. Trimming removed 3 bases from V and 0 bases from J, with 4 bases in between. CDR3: CASSSSSYNSPLHF. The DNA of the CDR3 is TGCGCCAGCAGCTCGAGCTCCTATAATTCACCCCTCCACTTT.

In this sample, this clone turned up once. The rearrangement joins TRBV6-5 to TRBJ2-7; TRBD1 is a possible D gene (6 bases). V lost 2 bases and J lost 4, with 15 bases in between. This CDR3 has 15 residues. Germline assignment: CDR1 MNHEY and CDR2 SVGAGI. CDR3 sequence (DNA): TGTGCCAGCAGTTACGGCCAGGGGCTAGCTTACGAGCAGTACTTC. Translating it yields CASSYGQGLAYEQYF.

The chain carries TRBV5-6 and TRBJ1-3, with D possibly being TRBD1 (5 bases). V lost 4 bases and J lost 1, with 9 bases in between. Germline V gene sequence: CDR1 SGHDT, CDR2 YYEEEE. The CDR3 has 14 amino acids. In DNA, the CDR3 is TGTGCCAGCAGCAGGGGAGGGTCTGGAAACACCATATATTTT. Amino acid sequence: CASSRGGSGNTIYF.

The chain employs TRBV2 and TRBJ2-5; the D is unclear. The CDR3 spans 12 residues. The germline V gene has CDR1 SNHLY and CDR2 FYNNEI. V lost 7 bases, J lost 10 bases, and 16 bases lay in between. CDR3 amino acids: CASTASFPGQYF. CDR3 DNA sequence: TGTGCCAGCACGGCTAGTTTCCCCGGCCAGTACTTC.

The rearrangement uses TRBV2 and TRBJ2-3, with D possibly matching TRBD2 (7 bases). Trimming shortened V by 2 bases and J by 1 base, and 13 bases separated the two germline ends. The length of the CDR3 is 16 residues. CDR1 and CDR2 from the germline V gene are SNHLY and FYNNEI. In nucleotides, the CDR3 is TGTGCCAGCAGTGAATTTCCGCGGGGGCGCACAGATACGCAGTATTTT. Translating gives CASSEFPRGRTDTQYF. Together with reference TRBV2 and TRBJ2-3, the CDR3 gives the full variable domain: EPEVTQTPSHQVTQMGQEVILRCVPISNHLYFYWYRQILGQKVEFLVSFYNNEISEKSEIFDDQFSVERPDGSNFTLKIRSTKLEDSAMYFCASSEFPRGRTDTQYFGPGTRLTVL.

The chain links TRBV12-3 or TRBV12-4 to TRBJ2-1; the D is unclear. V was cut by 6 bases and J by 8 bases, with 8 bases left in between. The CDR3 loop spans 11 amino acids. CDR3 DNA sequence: TGTGCCAGCAGCAACTTCCATGAGCAGTTCTTC. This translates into CASSNFHEQFF.

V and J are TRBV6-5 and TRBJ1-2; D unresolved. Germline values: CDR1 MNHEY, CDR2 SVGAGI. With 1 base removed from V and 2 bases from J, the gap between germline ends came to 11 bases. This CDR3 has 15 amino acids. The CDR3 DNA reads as TGTGCCAGCAGTTACTTGGGCAGCACCAACTATGGCTACACCTTC. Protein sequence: CASSYLGSTNYGYTF.

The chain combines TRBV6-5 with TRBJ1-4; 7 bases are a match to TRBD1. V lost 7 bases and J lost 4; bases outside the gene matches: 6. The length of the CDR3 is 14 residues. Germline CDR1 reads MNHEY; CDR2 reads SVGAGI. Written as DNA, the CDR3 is TGTGCCAGCAAGGGACAGACTAATAATGAAAAACTGTTTTTT. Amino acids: CASKGQTNNEKLFF.

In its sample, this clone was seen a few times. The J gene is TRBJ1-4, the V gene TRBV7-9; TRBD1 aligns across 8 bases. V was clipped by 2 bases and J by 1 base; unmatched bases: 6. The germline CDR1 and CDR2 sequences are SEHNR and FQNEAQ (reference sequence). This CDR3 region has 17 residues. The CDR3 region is CASSLPGGEVTNEKLFF. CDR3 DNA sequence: TGTGCCAGCAGCTTACCAGGGGGCGAAGTAACTAATGAAAAACTGTTTTTT.

The CDR3 is CASSPAARQPQHF. The CDR3 region has the DNA TGTGCCAGCTCACCGGCGGCGCGACAGCCCCAGCATTTT. The chain has TRBV18 and TRBJ1-5; D is ambiguous. Germline lookup yields CDR1 KGHSH and CDR2 LQKENI. V was clipped by 3 bases and J by 7 bases, with 10 bases between them. The CDR3 runs 13 residues.

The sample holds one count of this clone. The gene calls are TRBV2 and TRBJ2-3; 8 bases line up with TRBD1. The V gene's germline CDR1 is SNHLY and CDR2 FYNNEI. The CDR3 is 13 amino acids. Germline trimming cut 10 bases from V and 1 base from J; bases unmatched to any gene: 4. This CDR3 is CATSQGGTDTQYF. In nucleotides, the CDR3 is TGTGCCACATCACAGGGGGGCACAGATACGCAGTATTTT.

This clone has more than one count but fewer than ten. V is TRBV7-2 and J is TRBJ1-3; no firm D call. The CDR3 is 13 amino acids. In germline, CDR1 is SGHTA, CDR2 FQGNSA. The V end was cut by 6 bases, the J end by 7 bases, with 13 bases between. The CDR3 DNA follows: TGTGCCAGCAGTTCCGGGATTGGGAACACCATATATTTT. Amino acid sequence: CASSSGIGNTIYF.

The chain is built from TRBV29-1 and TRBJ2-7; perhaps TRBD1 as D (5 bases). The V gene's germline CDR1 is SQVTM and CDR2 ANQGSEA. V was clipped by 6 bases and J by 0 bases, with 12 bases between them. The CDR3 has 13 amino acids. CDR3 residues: CSVHMDTSYEQYF. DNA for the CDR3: TGCAGCGTCCACATGGACACCTCCTACGAGCAGTACTTC.

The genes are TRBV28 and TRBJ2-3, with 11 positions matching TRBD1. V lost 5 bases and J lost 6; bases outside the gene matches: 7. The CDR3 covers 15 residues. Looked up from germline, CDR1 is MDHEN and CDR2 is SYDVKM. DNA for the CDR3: TGTGCCAGCAGTCCCACCGGGACAGGGGGGGATACGCAGTATTTT. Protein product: CASSPTGTGGDTQYF. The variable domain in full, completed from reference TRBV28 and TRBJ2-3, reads DVKVTQSSRYLVKRTGEKVFLECVQDMDHENMFWYRQDPGLGLRLIYFSYDVKMKEKGDIPEGYSVSREKKERFSLILESASTNQTSMYLCASSPTGTGGDTQYFGPGTRLTVL.

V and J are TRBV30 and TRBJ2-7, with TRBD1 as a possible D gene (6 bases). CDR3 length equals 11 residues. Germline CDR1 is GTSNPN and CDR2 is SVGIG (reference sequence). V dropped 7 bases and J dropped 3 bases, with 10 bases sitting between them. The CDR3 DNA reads TGTGCCTCAGGGGAAGACTACGAGCAGTACTTC. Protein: CASGEDYEQYF.

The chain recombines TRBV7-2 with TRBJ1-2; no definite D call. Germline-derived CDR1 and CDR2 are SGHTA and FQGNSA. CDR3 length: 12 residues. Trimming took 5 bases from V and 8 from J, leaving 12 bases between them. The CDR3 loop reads CASSPANRGYTF. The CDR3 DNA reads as TGTGCCAGCAGCCCTGCAAACCGGGGCTACACCTTC.

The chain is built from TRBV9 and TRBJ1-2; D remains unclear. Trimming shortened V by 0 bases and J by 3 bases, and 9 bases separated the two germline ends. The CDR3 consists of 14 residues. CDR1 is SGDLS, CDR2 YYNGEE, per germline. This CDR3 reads CASSVGRGYYGYTF. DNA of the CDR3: TGTGCCAGCAGCGTAGGGCGAGGGTACTATGGCTACACCTTC.

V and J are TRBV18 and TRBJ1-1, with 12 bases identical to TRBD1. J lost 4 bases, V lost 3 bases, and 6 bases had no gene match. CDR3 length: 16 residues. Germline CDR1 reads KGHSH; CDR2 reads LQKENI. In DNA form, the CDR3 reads TGTGCCAGCTCACCCGGGACAGGGGGCGTTGGCACTGAAGCTTTCTTT. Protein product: CASSPGTGGVGTEAFF.

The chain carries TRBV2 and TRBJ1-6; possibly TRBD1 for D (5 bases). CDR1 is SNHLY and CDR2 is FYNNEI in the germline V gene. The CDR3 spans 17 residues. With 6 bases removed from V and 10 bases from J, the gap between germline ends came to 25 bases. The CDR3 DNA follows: TGTGCCAGCAGAAAACTCTCCCAGGCGGCAAGGGGCTCACCCCTCCACTTT. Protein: CASRKLSQAARGSPLHF.

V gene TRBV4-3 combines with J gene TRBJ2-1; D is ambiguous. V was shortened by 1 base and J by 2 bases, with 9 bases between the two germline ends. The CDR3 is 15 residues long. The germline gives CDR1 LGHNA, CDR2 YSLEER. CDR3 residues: CASSQATPTYNEQFF. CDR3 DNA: TGCGCCAGCAGCCAAGCAACACCGACCTACAATGAGCAGTTCTTC.